This record looks at one TCR beta chain sequence and its context. What it recognizes is unknown. With the Oncomine TCR Beta short-read assay, DNA from cultured CD4+ T cells was sequenced. Using its own MiXCR run on the PCR reads, TCRdb lists one record per CDR3 protein. This sample has around 10,000 distinct CDR3 sequences, with 31% found just once. Documented treatment: roughly 11-day PBMC culture with coronavirus spike peptide pools or control peptides (ViraFEST assay). These data are taken from a study of vaccination and CD4 T cells after COVID-19. Background on the study: A vaccine, either BNT162b2 or mRNA-1273, was given to participants in two doses.

The V gene's germline CDR1 is MNHNS and CDR2 SASEGT. The CDR3 runs to 13 residues. The germline V and J ends were trimmed by 5 bases and 7 bases, with 14 bases remaining between them. Points from the study as a whole: Spike mono-reactive clones accounted for 304 of the 307 vaccine-specific clones found in convalescent patients.

Sequencing was done on a sample of CD4+ T cells from blood, cultured in vitro. The chain links TRBV6-1 to TRBJ1-1; D remains ambiguous. The TCR was taken from a human donor who had recovered from COVID-19. The CDR3 DNA follows: TGTGCCAGCAGTCGCCCGCCCCAGTATGAAGCTTTCTTT. Protein product: CASSRPPQYEAFF.